The source of this T cell receptor beta chain is a study of blood T cell repertoires in COVID-19. As for the study in general: Sources were T cells, B-cell-depleted T cells, or PBMCs; the material itself was cDNA or gDNA.

In the study's own analysis: Amplification with reference gene primers provided the estimates of nucleated cell counts. TCRdb's copy holds only in-frame clones and misses some; the assay was immunoSEQ multiplex PCR. V, J and clone size derive from that table, while D and trimming were established from the DNA sequence. The sample has 210,000 or so clones, 80% to 90% seen once. Per the germline V gene, CDR1 is SGHRS and CDR2 is YFSETQ. There are 14 residues in the CDR3. Between the trimmed V and J ends, which lost 4 bases and 2 bases, there was a span of 11 bases. The gene calls are TRBV5-1 and TRBJ2-3; unclear D gene. This clonotype originated in a man in his fifties or sixties with active or convalescent COVID-19. Sequencing was performed on peripheral blood. As DNA, the CDR3 is TGCGCCAGCAGCCGTGACAAGCTCACAGATACGCAGTATTTT. Translation gives CASSRDKLTDTQYF.